Listed below are T cell receptor beta chains from one sample, sequenced in a study of blood T cell repertoires in COVID-19. Clones were read by immunoSEQ multiplex PCR, and TCRdb kept only the in-frame ones, dropping some. The sample contains roughly 250,000 clones, around 85% of which appear only once. The material sequenced was peripheral blood. The receptors come from a woman under 40 with COVID-19, enrolled during active disease. Each CDR3 is given with its conserved first and last residue. A D gene is named only where the DNA matches it firmly. Not every row has a clone size; where given, it reads once, few, many or a size class.

>TRBD1|TRBJ1-1|NA|TRBV7-9
CASSSPKTGGTEAFF
TGTGCCAGCAGCTCCCCAAAAACAGGGGGCACTGAAGCTTTCTTT
>NA|TRBJ2-7|NA|TRBV10-1
CASRPQGSDEQYF
TGCGCCAGCAGGCCACAGGGATCTGACGAGCAGTACTTC
>TRBD1|TRBJ2-1|NA|TRBV27
CAIGTGVYNEQFF
TGTGCCATCGGGACAGGGGTCTACAATGAGCAGTTCTTC
>NA|TRBJ1-1|NA|TRBV7-9
CASTSVPGAGEAFF
TGTGCCAGCACCTCTGTCCCTGGCGCGGGTGAAGCTTTCTTT
>NA|TRBJ2-5|NA|TRBV2
CASSGQLAIETQYF
TGTGCCAGCAGTGGACAGCTCGCTATAGAGACCCAGTACTTC
>TRBD1|TRBJ2-7|few|TRBV2
CASRRQGIKQYF
TGTGCCAGCAGGAGACAGGGTATAAAGCAGTACTTC
>TRBD1|TRBJ2-4|NA|TRBV7-9
CASSLSTTGQYIQYF
TGTGCCAGCAGCCTAAGTACGACAGGGCAATACATTCAGTACTTC
>NA|TRBJ1-5|NA|TRBV6-1
CASSEARGTNLRNQPQHF
TGTGCCAGCAGTGAAGCGCGGGGGACAAATTTGAGGAATCAGCCCCAGCATTTT
>NA|TRBJ1-1|NA|TRBV6-5
CASSYLFGGLGTEAFF
TGTGCCAGCAGTTACCTTTTCGGGGGTTTGGGAACTGAAGCTTTCTTT
>TRBD1|TRBJ1-6|NA|TRBV19
CASRDRDYNSPLHF
TGTGCCAGTAGGGACAGGGACTATAATTCACCCCTCCACTTT
>NA|TRBJ1-5|NA|TRBV6-5
CASRRDNSNQPQHF
TGTGCCAGCAGACGGGACAATAGCAATCAGCCCCAGCATTTT
>NA|TRBJ2-3|NA|TRBV7-6
CASSLAASLGPSTDTQYF
TGTGCCAGCAGCTTAGCTGCGAGTTTGGGGCCGAGCACAGATACGCAGTATTTT
>TRBD2|TRBJ2-2|few|TRBV18
CASSSSGGSNTGELFF
TGTGCCAGCTCATCTAGCGGGGGATCGAACACCGGGGAGCTGTTTTTT
>NA|TRBJ2-7|NA|TRBV15
CATSDPPGGRNEQYF
TGTGCCACCAGCGACCCCCCGGGGGGCAGAAACGAGCAGTACTTC
>TRBD1|TRBJ2-3|NA|TRBV19
CASTPGTGRANPSLHTQYF
TGTGCCAGTACCCCTGGGACAGGCAGAGCTAATCCCAGTCTCCATACGCAGTATTTT
>TRBD1|TRBJ1-6|NA|TRBV7-9
CASSSIGTENSPLHF
TGTGCCAGCAGCTCCATCGGGACAGAGAATTCACCCCTCCACTTT
>NA|TRBJ1-2|NA|TRBV28
CASRERGRGNYGYTF
TGTGCCAGCAGAGAAAGAGGGCGGGGGAACTATGGCTACACCTTC
>TRBD1|TRBJ1-2|NA|TRBV7-2
CASSLGQGAVYGYTF
TGTGCCAGCAGCCTCGGACAGGGTGCGGTCTATGGCTACACCTTC
>NA|TRBJ2-7|NA|TRBV11-2
CASSLRRGPHEQYF
TGTGCCAGCAGCTTACGCAGGGGTCCCCACGAGCAGTACTTC
>NA|TRBJ2-7|NA|TRBV30
CAWRRGTQSHEQYF
TGTGCCTGGAGGAGGGGGACACAATCCCACGAGCAGTACTTC
>TRBD1|TRBJ1-6|NA|TRBV11-2
CASSRQGATYNSPLHF
TGTGCCAGCAGCCGACAGGGGGCTACCTATAATTCACCCCTCCACTTT
>NA|TRBJ2-5|NA|TRBV21-1
CASSKFAGGCQETQYF
TGTGCCAGCAGCAAATTTGCAGGGGGGTGCCAAGAGACCCAGTACTTC
>NA|TRBJ2-3|NA|TRBV4-2
CASSPAPRSTDTQYF
TGTGCCAGCAGCCCAGCGCCGAGATCCACAGATACGCAGTATTTT
>NA|TRBJ2-2|NA|TRBV5-1
CASSLEFGNANTGELFF
TGCGCCAGCAGCTTGGAGTTCGGGAACGCGAACACCGGGGAGCTGTTTTTT
>TRBD1|TRBJ1-5|NA|TRBV6-1
CASSEGTGYDQPQHF
TGTGCCAGCAGTGAGGGGACAGGTTATGATCAGCCCCAGCATTTT
>NA|TRBJ1-1|once|TRBV27
CASSLRPLNTEAFF
TGTGCCAGCAGTTTGAGACCACTAAACACTGAAGCTTTCTTT
>NA|TRBJ2-1|NA|TRBV11-3
CASSLRAGGDNEQFF
TGTGCCAGCAGCTTACGAGCGGGCGGAGACAATGAGCAGTTCTTC
>NA|TRBJ2-7|once|TRBV10-2
CATEKTHGTLYEQYF
TGCGCCACCGAGAAAACTCACGGGACTCTGTACGAGCAGTACTTC
>NA|TRBJ2-3|NA|TRBV2
CASRRTADTQYF
TGTGCCAGCAGACGGACTGCAGATACGCAGTATTTT
>TRBD2|TRBJ2-3|NA|TRBV9
CASNSGGAPDTQYF
TGTGCCAGCAATAGCGGGGGGGCCCCAGATACGCAGTATTTT
>TRBD1|TRBJ2-7|NA|TRBV19
CASSIGQGAGNEQYF
TGTGCCAGTAGTATTGGACAGGGGGCAGGTAACGAGCAGTACTTC
>TRBD1|TRBJ1-4|NA|TRBV2
CASSAGTVSRNEKLFF
TGTGCCAGCAGTGCCGGGACAGTAAGCAGAAATGAAAAACTGTTTTTT
>TRBD2|TRBJ2-1|NA|TRBV18
CASSPISGGLFF
TGTGCCAGCTCACCGATTAGCGGGGGGTTGTTCTTC
>TRBD1|TRBJ2-7|NA|TRBV6-5
CASSRQGTKSYEQYF
TGTGCCAGCAGCCGACAGGGAACCAAATCCTACGAGCAGTACTTC
>NA|TRBJ1-3|NA|TRBV28
CASSPRVRYTIYF
TGTGCCAGCAGTCCCAGGGTTAGATACACCATATATTTT
>TRBD2|TRBJ2-3|once|TRBV10-3
CAISESEGYGGTDTQYF
TGTGCCATCAGTGAGTCAGAAGGGTACGGGGGGACAGATACGCAGTATTTT
>TRBD1|TRBJ2-7|NA|TRBV15
CATSRGQGVYEQYF
TGTGCCACCAGCAGAGGACAGGGAGTCTACGAGCAGTACTTC
>TRBD1|TRBJ2-2|NA|TRBV7-2
CASSFGDRVNTGELFF
TGTGCCAGCAGCTTTGGGGACAGGGTGAACACCGGGGAGCTGTTTTTT
>NA|TRBJ2-7|NA|TRBV27
CASRVGGINEQYF
TGTGCCAGCAGAGTCGGGGGTATCAACGAGCAGTACTTC
>NA|TRBJ2-5|once|TRBV5-6
CASSLQDDLTQYF
TGTGCCAGCAGCTTACAGGACGATTTAACCCAGTACTTC
>NA|TRBJ1-2|NA|TRBV28
CASTPSGYHGYTF
TGTGCCAGCACCCCGTCGGGGTACCATGGCTACACCTTC
>TRBD1|TRBJ2-7|NA|TRBV19
CASSPKTGGWSEQYF
TGTGCCAGTAGTCCAAAGACAGGGGGTTGGTCCGAGCAGTACTTC
>TRBD2|TRBJ2-3|NA|TRBV19
CASSINAYGGGPTDTQYF
TGTGCCAGTAGTATCAATGCGTACGGCGGGGGACCCACAGATACGCAGTATTTT
>NA|TRBJ1-6|few|TRBV27
CASSRGSSYNSPLHF
TGTGCCAGCAGTCGAGGTAGCTCCTATAATTCACCCCTCCACTTT
>TRBD1|TRBJ1-2|once|TRBV7-2
CASSPGQGLGYTF
TGTGCCAGCAGCCCAGGACAGGGCCTTGGCTACACCTTC
>NA|TRBJ1-2|NA|TRBV27
CASSWTRTDYGYTF
TGTGCCAGCAGTTGGACTCGGACGGATTATGGCTACACCTTC
>TRBD2|TRBJ2-7|NA|TRBV6-5
CASSHGLAGSYEQYF
TGTGCCAGCAGCCACGGACTAGCGGGGTCCTACGAGCAGTACTTC
>NA|TRBJ1-4|NA|TRBV30
CAWSVGDAGYEKLFF
TGTGCCTGGAGTGTAGGAGACGCCGGGTACGAAAAACTGTTTTTT
>NA|TRBJ2-1|NA|TRBV5-1
CASSPTGRNIDEQFF
TGCGCCAGCAGCCCGACAGGACGGAATATCGATGAGCAGTTCTTC